The T cell receptor (beta chain) described here comes from a study of cytomegalovirus exposure and HLA in healthy donors. This CDR3 contains 14 residues. Germline values: CDR1 MNHNS, CDR2 SASEGT. Trimming shortened V by 0 bases and J by 4 bases, and 9 bases separated the two germline ends. 60 Vbeta and 13 Jbeta primers were used in PCR. Profiling relied on immunoSEQ multiplex PCR, and the TCRdb table lists in-frame clones only, not all of them. The data contain a few hundred thousand clones, 80% to 90% of them singletons. The J gene is TRBJ1-2, the V gene TRBV6-1, with D possibly TRBD1 on 6 matching bases. Source material: PBMCs. The source is a man aged 30 to 39 in good health and CMV-seronegative. CDR3 sequence (DNA): TGTGCCAGCAGTGAAGCGAGGGGGTCCTATGGCTACACCTTC. It translates to CASSEARGSYGYTF.